This TCR beta chain is drawn from a study of tumor-infiltrating lymphocytes in primary liver carcinoma. As for the study in general: Measuring about 4 to 10 cm across, the tumors were staged as T1-T3 N0M0.

As regards this clonotype: Its antigen is not known. This may be a read error, as it is one base from a much larger clone.

Points from the study as a whole: Only around 8-25% of top clones occurred in all five tumor regions.

The source material, roughly 18-30 mg of unsorted bulk tissue, was used to co-extract RNA and DNA. Using a constant-region primer together with ProtoScript II reverse transcriptase, TCR beta cDNA was made from around 500 ng of total RNA. Each TCR beta library was derived from three nested multiplex PCR rounds that employed slightly modified ARM-PCR. The first two PCR rounds used TRBV1-TRBV30 forward primers with a C-beta reverse primer, 10 cycles each. TCRdb reprocessed the multiplex PCR reads via MiXCR and lists one record per CDR3 protein. The table has under 200,000 distinct CDR3 sequences, 85% seen once. Trimming cost V 3 bases and J 2 bases, with 11 bases left between them. This CDR3 has 15 residues.

This clonotype originated in a man aged 35 to 55 with primary liver carcinoma and hepatitis B virus infection. The sequenced sample consisted of tumor tissue from primary liver carcinoma. The rearrangement links TRBV12-3 or TRBV12-4 to TRBJ2-1; weak D call: TRBD2 (5 bases). As DNA, the CDR3 is TGTGCCAGCAGTTTTACCGAGACTACCTACAATGAGCAGTTCTTC. It specifies CASSFTETTYNEQFF.